This T cell receptor (beta chain) appears in the sequencing data of a study of blood T cell repertoires in COVID-19. Across the study: The United States, Italy and Spain were the sources of the acute and convalescent COVID-19 samples. T cells, B-cell-depleted T cells, or PBMCs supplied cDNA or gDNA.

This clone was observed a handful of times. As processed by the authors: Amplification with reference gene primers provided the estimates of nucleated cell counts. Generated by immunoSEQ multiplex PCR, the TCRdb table keeps only in-frame clones and is missing some. V, J and clone size were drawn from that table, and D and trimming were deduced from the DNA. The data show 200,000 to 250,000 clones, almost 90% seen once. The CDR3 has 12 residues. Germline-derived CDR1 and CDR2 are SGHTA and FQGNSA. V shed 1 base and J shed 10 bases, with 10 bases lying between them. The rearrangement uses TRBV7-2 and TRBJ1-1, with TRBD1 as a possible D gene (5 bases). The sequencing sample was made of peripheral blood. The receptor comes from a woman in her sixties with acute or convalescent COVID-19. CDR3 bases: TGTGCCAGCAGCTTAGATTGGAGGGGAGCTTTCTTT. This sequence encodes CASSLDWRGAFF. The full variable domain, rest sourced from reference TRBV7-2 and TRBJ1-1, is GAGVSQSPSNKVTEKGKDVELRCDPISGHTALYWYRQSLGQGLEFLIYFQGNSAPDKSGLPSDRFSAERTGGSVSTLTIQRTQQEDSAVYLCASSLDWRGAFFGQGTRLTVV.